The clone carrying this TCR beta chain was counted many times. The data originate from a study of early T cells in non-severe SARS-CoV-2 infection. Germline V gene data show CDR1 as MNHEY and CDR2 as SMNVEV (reference sequence). The CDR3 length is 13 residues. Trimming removed 6 bases from V and 3 bases from J, with 11 bases in between. The protocol attached unique molecular identifiers to individual cDNA molecules. TCRdb recomputed calls from the 5' RACE reads with MiXCR, one row per CDR3 protein. The sample shows fewer than 85,000 distinct CDR3 sequences, around 15% of them seen only once. The genes are TRBV27 and TRBJ1-1; TRBD1 might be the D (5 bases). Input material: whole blood. This TCR was sampled from an adult who was a healthcare worker with PCR-confirmed SARS-CoV-2 infection or an uninfected control (not recorded which). CDR3 DNA sequence: TGTGCCAGCAGCCACGGGACTGACACTGAAGCTTTCTTT. Translation gives CASSHGTDTEAFF.